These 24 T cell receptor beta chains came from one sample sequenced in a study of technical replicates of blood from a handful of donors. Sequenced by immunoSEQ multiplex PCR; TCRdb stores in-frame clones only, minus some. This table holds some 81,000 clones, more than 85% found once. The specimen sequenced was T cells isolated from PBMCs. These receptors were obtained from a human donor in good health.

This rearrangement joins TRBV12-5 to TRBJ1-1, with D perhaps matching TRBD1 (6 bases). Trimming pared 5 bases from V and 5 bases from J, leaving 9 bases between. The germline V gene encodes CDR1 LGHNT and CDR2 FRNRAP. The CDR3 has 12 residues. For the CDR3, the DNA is TGTGCTAGTGGTCAGGACAGTACTGAAGCTTTCTTT. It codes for CASGQDSTEAFF.

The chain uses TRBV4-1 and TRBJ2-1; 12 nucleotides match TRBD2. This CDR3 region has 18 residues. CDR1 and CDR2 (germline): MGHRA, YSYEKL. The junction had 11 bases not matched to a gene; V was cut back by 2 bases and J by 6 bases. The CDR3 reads CASSQRSGRTSGINEQFF. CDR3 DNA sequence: TGCGCCAGCAGCCAAAGGTCCGGGAGGACTAGCGGGATCAATGAGCAGTTCTTC.

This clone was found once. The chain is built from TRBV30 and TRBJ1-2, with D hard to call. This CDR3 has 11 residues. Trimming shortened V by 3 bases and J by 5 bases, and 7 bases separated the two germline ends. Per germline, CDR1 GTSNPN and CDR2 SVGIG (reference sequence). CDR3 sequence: CAWRDGYGYTF. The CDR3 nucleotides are TGTGCCTGGAGAGACGGGTATGGCTACACCTTC.

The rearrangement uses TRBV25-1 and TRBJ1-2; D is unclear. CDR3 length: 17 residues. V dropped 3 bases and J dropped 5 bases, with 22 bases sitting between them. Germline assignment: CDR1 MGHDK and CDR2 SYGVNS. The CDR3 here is CASSDQRPYKNPYGYTF. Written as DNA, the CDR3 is TGTGCCAGCAGTGATCAGCGCCCCTACAAGAACCCATATGGCTACACCTTC.

In nucleotides, the CDR3 is TGTGCCAGCAGCTTAGTTTTAACGCGAAACTGGGGCGATGAGCAGTTCTTC. This translates into CASSLVLTRNWGDEQFF. The V gene is TRBV7-8, the J gene TRBJ2-1; TRBD1 is a possible D gene (5 bases). The germline gives CDR1 SGHVS, CDR2 FQNEAQ. The CDR3 length is 17 residues. V lost 1 base to trimming and J lost 8 bases, with 21 bases between them.

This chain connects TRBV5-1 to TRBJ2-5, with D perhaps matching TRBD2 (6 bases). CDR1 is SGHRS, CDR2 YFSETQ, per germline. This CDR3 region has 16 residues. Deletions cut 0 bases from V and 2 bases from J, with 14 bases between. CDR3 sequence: CASSLAGLPIQETQYF. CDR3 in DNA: TGCGCCAGCAGCTTGGCGGGACTTCCGATTCAAGAGACCCAGTACTTC.

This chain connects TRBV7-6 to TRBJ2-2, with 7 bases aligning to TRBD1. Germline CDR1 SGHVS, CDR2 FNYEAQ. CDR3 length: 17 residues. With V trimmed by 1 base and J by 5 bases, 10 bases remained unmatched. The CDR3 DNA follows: TGTGCCAGCAGCTTAGGGGACAGACCTCGTAAGACCGGGGAGCTGTTTTTT. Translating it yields CASSLGDRPRKTGELFF.

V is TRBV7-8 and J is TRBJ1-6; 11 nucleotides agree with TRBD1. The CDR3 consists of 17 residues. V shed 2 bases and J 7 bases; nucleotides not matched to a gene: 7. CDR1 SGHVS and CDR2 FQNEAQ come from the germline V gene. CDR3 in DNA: TGTGCCAGCAGCTTACTTAGGACAGGGGGCTTGAATTCACCCCTCCACTTT. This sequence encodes CASSLLRTGGLNSPLHF.

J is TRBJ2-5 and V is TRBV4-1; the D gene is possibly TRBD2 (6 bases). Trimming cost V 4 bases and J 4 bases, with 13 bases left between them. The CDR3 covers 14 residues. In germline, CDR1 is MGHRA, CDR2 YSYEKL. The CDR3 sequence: CASSPRGDSETQYF. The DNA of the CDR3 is TGCGCCAGCAGCCCCCGAGGGGACTCAGAGACCCAGTACTTC.

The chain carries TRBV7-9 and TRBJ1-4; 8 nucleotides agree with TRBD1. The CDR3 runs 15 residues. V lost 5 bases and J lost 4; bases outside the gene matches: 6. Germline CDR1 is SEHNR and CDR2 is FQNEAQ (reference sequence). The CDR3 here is CASSQPRGLNEKLFF. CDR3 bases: TGTGCCAGCAGCCAACCCAGGGGGCTTAATGAAAAACTGTTTTTT. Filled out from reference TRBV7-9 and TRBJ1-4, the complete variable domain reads DTGVSQNPRHKITKRGQNVTFRCDPISEHNRLYWYRQTLGQGPEFLTYFQNEAQLEKSRLLSDRFSAERPKGSFSTLEIQRTEQGDSAMYLCASSQPRGLNEKLFFGSGTQLSVL.

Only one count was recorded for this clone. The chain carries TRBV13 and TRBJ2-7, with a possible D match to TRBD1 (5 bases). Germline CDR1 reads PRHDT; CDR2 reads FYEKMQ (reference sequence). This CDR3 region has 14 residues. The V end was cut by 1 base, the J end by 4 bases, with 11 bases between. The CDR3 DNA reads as TGTGCCAGCAGCTTAGCAGGGCTGCGTTACGAGCAGTACTTC. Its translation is CASSLAGLRYEQYF.

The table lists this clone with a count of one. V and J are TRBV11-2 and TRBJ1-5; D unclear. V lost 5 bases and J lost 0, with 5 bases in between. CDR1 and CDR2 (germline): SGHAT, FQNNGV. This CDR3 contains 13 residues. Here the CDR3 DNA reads TGTGCCAGCAGCACACATAGCAATCAGCCCCAGCATTTT. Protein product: CASSTHSNQPQHF.

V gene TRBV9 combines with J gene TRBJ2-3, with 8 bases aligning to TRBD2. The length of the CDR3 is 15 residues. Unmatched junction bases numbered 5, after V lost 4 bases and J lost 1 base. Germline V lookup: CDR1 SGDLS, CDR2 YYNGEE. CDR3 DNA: TGTGCCAGCAGCCCCGCGGGGGGTGGCACAGATACGCAGTATTTT. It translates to CASSPAGGGTDTQYF. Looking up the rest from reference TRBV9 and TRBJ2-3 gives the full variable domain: DSGVTQTPKHLITATGQRVTLRCSPRSGDLSVYWYQQSLDQGLQFLIQYYNGEERAKGNILERFSAQQFPDLHSELNLSSLELGDSALYFCASSPAGGGTDTQYFGPGTRLTVL.

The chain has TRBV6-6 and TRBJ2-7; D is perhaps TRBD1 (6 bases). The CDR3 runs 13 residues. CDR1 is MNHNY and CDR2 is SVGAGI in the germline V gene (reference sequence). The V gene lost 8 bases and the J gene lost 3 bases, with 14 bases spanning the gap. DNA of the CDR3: TGTGCCAGCTCCGCCGGGACACACTACGAGCAGTACTTC. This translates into CASSAGTHYEQYF.

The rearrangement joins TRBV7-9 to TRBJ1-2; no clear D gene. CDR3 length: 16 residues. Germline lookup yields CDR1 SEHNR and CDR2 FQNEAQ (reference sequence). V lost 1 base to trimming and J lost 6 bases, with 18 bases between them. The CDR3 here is CASSLDYSGPWDGYTF. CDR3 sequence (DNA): TGTGCCAGCAGCTTAGATTATTCAGGCCCCTGGGATGGCTACACCTTC.

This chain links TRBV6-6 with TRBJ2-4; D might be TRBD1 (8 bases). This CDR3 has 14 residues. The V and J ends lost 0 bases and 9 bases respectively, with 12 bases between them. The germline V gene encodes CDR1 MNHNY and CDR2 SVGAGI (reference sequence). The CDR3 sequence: CASSYSTGEGIQYF. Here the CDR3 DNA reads TGTGCCAGCAGTTACTCGACAGGGGAGGGCATTCAGTACTTC.

CDR3 amino acids: CANDILAGAADTQYF. As DNA, the CDR3 is TGTGCCAACGACATACTAGCGGGGGCGGCAGATACGCAGTATTTT. The rearrangement joins TRBV6-4 to TRBJ2-3, with 11 bases fitting TRBD2. Unmatched junction bases numbered 10, after V lost 10 bases and J lost 4 bases. CDR1 and CDR2 from the germline V gene are MRHNA and SNTAGT. This CDR3 comprises 15 residues.

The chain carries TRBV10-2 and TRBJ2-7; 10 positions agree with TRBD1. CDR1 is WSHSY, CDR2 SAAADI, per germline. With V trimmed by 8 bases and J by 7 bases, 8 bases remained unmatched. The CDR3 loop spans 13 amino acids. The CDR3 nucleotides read TGCGCCAGCGGGGGACAGGGGTTAAGTGAGCAGTACTTC. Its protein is CASGGQGLSEQYF.

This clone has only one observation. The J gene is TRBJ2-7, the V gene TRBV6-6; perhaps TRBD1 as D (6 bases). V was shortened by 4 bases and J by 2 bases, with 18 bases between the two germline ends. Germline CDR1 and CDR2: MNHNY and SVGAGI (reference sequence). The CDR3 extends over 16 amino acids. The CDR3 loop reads CASSSPGAPLAYEQYF. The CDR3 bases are TGTGCCAGCAGTTCCCCAGGGGCCCCTCTGGCCTACGAGCAGTACTTC.

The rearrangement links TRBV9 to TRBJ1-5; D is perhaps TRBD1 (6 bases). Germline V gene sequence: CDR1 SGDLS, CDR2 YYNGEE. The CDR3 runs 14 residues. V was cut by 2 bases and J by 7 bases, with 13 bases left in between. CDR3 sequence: CASSVGGQGQPQHF. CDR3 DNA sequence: TGTGCCAGCAGCGTCGGGGGGCAGGGACAGCCCCAGCATTTT.

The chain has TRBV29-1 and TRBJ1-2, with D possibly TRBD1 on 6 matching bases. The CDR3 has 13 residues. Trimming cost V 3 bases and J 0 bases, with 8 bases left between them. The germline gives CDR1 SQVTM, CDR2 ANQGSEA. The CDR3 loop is CSVENRANYGYTF. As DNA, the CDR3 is TGCAGCGTTGAGAACAGGGCTAACTATGGCTACACCTTC.

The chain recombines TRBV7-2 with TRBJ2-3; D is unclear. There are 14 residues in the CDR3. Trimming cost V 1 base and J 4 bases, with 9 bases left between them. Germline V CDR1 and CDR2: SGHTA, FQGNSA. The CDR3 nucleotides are TGTGCCAGCAGCTTAGAGGAGTGGTCAGATACGCAGTATTTT. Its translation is CASSLEEWSDTQYF. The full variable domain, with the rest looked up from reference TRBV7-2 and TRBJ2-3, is GAGVSQSPSNKVTEKGKDVELRCDPISGHTALYWYRQSLGQGLEFLIYFQGNSAPDKSGLPSDRFSAERTGGSVSTLTIQRTQQEDSAVYLCASSLEEWSDTQYFGPGTRLTVL.

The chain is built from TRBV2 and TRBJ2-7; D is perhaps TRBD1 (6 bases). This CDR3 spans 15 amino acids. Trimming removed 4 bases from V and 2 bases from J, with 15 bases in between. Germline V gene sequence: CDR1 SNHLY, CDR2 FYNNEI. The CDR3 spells CASSVADSRPYEQYF. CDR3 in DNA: TGTGCCAGCAGTGTTGCGGACAGCCGCCCCTACGAGCAGTACTTC.

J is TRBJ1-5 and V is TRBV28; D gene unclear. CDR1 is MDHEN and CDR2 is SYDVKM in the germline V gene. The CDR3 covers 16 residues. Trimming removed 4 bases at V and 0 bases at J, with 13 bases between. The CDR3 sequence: CASSYVRFNSNQPQHF. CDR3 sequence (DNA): TGTGCCAGCAGTTACGTCAGATTCAATAGCAATCAGCCCCAGCATTTT.